One T cell receptor (beta chain) is described in this entry. The CDR3 runs to 17 residues. The germline CDR1 and CDR2 sequences are SEHNR and FQNEAQ (reference sequence). Trimming stripped 5 bases from V and 0 bases from J, with 19 bases between. This entry comes from a study of shared T cell receptors in the human thymus. The assay was immunoSEQ multiplex PCR, and TCRdb's table has in-frame clones only and misses some. The sample has some 640,000 clones, around 87% seen once. The data were also submitted as part of a second study, on human thymus T cells. Per that study: The sample donors, healthy Finnish infants, were having corrective surgery for congenital heart defects. It was from resections taken during corrective heart surgery that the thymus tissue came. Thymic TCR repertoires of unrelated people reportedly overlapped highly.

This chain joins TRBV7-9 and TRBJ1-1, with a tentative D call TRBD1 (6 bases). The source of this sequence is a boy in the first two years of life with a congenital heart defect. Material: thymocytes. The CDR3 nucleotides read TGTGCCAGCAGCCGTTATCCCCGGGACAACCTGAACACTGAAGCTTTCTTT. It encodes CASSRYPRDNLNTEAFF.